The 25 T cell receptor beta chains given below trace back to one sample, sequenced in a study of shared clonotypes between healthy human individuals. Some clones are missing from TCRdb's copy, which holds only in-frame ones; the method was immunoSEQ multiplex PCR. This table holds about 2.1 million clones, just over 90% found once. Naive CD8 populations comprised CD45RO-negative cells positively selected for CCR7, excluding terminally differentiated effector memory CD45RA+ cells. Sample: naive CD8+ T cells from PBMCs. The source of these receptors is a man between 18 and 29 years old in good health. Some clones in this sample may be carry-over from other donors' samples.

The rearrangement uses TRBV27 and TRBJ2-7; a possible D gene is TRBD2 (6 bases). The V end lost 3 bases, the J end lost 4 bases, and 13 bases lay between the germline ends. The CDR3 consists of 14 residues. CDR1 is MNHEY and CDR2 is SMNVEV in the germline V gene (reference sequence). CDR3 protein: CASSFGTLIYEQYF. In nucleotides, the CDR3 is TGTGCCAGCAGTTTCGGGACTCTCATTTACGAGCAGTACTTC.

V usage is TRBV7-9 and J usage is TRBJ2-1; D may be TRBD2 (7 bases). Germline CDR1 is SEHNR and CDR2 is FQNEAQ (reference sequence). Trimming took off 5 bases at V and 3 bases at J, with 17 bases between the two ends. The CDR3 extends over 16 amino acids. CDR3 sequence: CASSPGGGADYNEQFF. For the CDR3, the DNA is TGTGCCAGCAGCCCTGGAGGGGGGGCTGACTACAATGAGCAGTTCTTC.

CDR3 nucleotide sequence: TGTGCCAGCAGCTACTATATAGGGGAGCTCTTAAACACCGGGGAGCTGTTTTTT. Protein product: CASSYYIGELLNTGELFF. V gene TRBV7-9 combines with J gene TRBJ2-2; D could derive from TRBD1 or TRBD2 (5 bases each). The germline V gene has CDR1 SEHNR and CDR2 FQNEAQ (reference sequence). The CDR3 extends over 18 amino acids. V was shortened by 4 bases and J by 2 bases, with 20 bases between the two germline ends.

V usage is TRBV19 and J usage is TRBJ2-1; D uncertain. Between the trimmed V and J ends, which lost 5 bases and 9 bases, there was a span of 11 bases. The V gene's germline CDR1 is LNHDA and CDR2 SQIVND (reference sequence). The CDR3 contains 12 residues. Written as DNA, the CDR3 is TGTGCCAGTAGTGCATTATCCATTGAGCAGTTCTTC. Its protein is CASSALSIEQFF.

In its sample, this clone was seen once. The chain employs TRBV5-6 and TRBJ1-1; no reliable D call. Germline values: CDR1 SGHDT, CDR2 YYEEEE. Trimming removed 0 bases from V and 6 bases from J, with 6 bases in between. The CDR3 sequence is 12 residues long. The CDR3: CASSLGYAEAFF. The CDR3 bases are TGTGCCAGCAGCTTGGGGTACGCTGAAGCTTTCTTT.

The chain is built from TRBV5-6 and TRBJ2-6; 7 nucleotides align to TRBD1. Germline V CDR1 and CDR2: SGHDT, YYEEEE. The CDR3 loop spans 19 amino acids. V lost 3 bases to trimming and J lost 3 bases; unmatched junction nucleotides: 15. The CDR3 coding sequence is TGTGCCAGCAGCTCGACCCGGACCAGGGGGTACCGTGGGGCCAACGTCCTGACTTTC. This encodes CASSSTRTRGYRGANVLTF.

This chain links TRBV6-5 with TRBJ1-2, with unresolved D. CDR3 length: 15 residues. V was cut by 0 bases and J by 6 bases, with 14 bases left in between. CDR1 MNHEY and CDR2 SVGAGI come from the germline V gene. CDR3 in amino acids: CASSYSRASSNGYTF. In DNA form, the CDR3 reads TGTGCCAGCAGTTACTCGAGGGCCAGCTCAAATGGCTACACCTTC.

Details on this clone: One base away lies a much larger clone, so this may be a sequencing read error. This specimen includes other DNA sequences encoding the same CDR3. The chain recombines TRBV5-8 with TRBJ1-5; D might be TRBD1 (6 bases). Trimming removed 2 bases at V and 0 bases at J, with 9 bases between. The V gene's germline CDR1 is SGHTS and CDR2 YDEGEE. CDR3 length: 15 residues. The CDR3 nucleotides read TGTGCCAGCAGCTTACAGGGTTATAGCAATCAGCCCCAGCATTTT. The encoded protein is CASSLQGYSNQPQHF.

This clone came up once. V is TRBV6-1 and J is TRBJ1-5; a possible D gene is TRBD1 (6 bases). Looked up from germline, CDR1 is MNHNS and CDR2 is SASEGT. This CDR3 is 17 amino acids long. Trimming took off 4 bases at V and 0 bases at J, with 16 bases between the two ends. CDR3 nucleotide sequence: TGTGCCAGCAGTGCCGACAGGTTGAGTTATAGCAATCAGCCCCAGCATTTT. Amino acid sequence: CASSADRLSYSNQPQHF.

This clone was recorded only once. This chain links TRBV2 with TRBJ1-5, with D unresolved. The V end was cut by 5 bases, the J end by 1 base, with 9 bases between. In germline, CDR1 is SNHLY, CDR2 FYNNEI. CDR3 size: 14 residues. The chain's CDR3 is CASSSLSSNQPQHF. CDR3 nucleotide sequence: TGTGCCAGCAGTTCCTTGTCGAGCAATCAGCCCCAGCATTTT.

The V and J genes are TRBV5-1 and TRBJ1-1; D is undetermined. Trimming took 1 base from V and 0 from J, leaving 7 bases between them. The CDR3 is made up of 14 amino acids. Germline V gene sequence: CDR1 SGHRS, CDR2 YFSETQ. CDR3 loop: CASSLKGMNTEAFF. The CDR3 bases are TGCGCCAGCAGCTTGAAGGGTATGAACACTGAAGCTTTCTTT. Full variable domain (rest looked up from reference TRBV5-1 and TRBJ1-1): KAGVTQTPRYLIKTRGQQVTLSCSPISGHRSVSWYQQTPGQGLQFLFEYFSETQRNKGNFPGRFSGRQFSNSRSEMNVSTLELGDSALYLCASSLKGMNTEAFFGQGTRLTVV.

This clone was recorded once. This chain uses TRBV28 with TRBJ2-7; 12 bases are shared with TRBD2. From germline, CDR1 is MDHEN and CDR2 SYDVKM. The junction had 13 bases not matched to a gene; V was cut back by 6 bases and J by 1 base. This CDR3 is built from 18 residues. CDR3 coding DNA: TGTGCCAGCAGCTACTCGACTAGCGGGAGATCTAGGTCCTACGAGCAGTACTTC. Translation gives CASSYSTSGRSRSYEQYF.

The chain combines TRBV4-3 with TRBJ2-6; a possible D gene is TRBD1 (5 bases). This CDR3 is 16 amino acids long. Germline CDR1 and CDR2: LGHNA and YSLEER. V shed 1 base and J shed 2 bases, with 9 bases lying between them. Written as DNA, the CDR3 is TGCGCCAGCAGCCAAGCAGTAGGGGCTGGGGCCAACGTCCTGACTTTC. As protein: CASSQAVGAGANVLTF.

V is TRBV25-1 and J is TRBJ2-2; tentatively, D is TRBD1 or TRBD2 (5 bases each). Trimming pared 0 bases from V and 3 bases from J, leaving 11 bases between. CDR1 is MGHDK and CDR2 is SYGVNS in the germline V gene. The CDR3 runs 16 residues. The CDR3 is CASSEYAGRDTGELFF. Written as DNA, the CDR3 is TGTGCCAGCAGTGAATATGCAGGGCGGGACACCGGGGAGCTGTTTTTT.

To note about this clone: The same CDR3 also results from other DNA sequences found in this sample. This CDR3 is CASSSRLAGVEETQYF. Written as DNA, the CDR3 is TGTGCCAGCAGCTCAAGACTAGCGGGAGTGGAGGAGACCCAGTACTTC. The chain has TRBV13 and TRBJ2-5, with 12 bases aligning to TRBD2. Germline V gives CDR1 PRHDT, CDR2 FYEKMQ (reference sequence). The junction had 8 bases not matched to a gene; V was cut back by 4 bases and J by 5 bases. The CDR3 is made up of 16 amino acids.

This clone is a singleton in its sample. J is TRBJ2-3 and V is TRBV7-2, with D perhaps matching TRBD2 (6 bases). The CDR3 covers 17 residues. Trimming removed 1 base at V and 0 bases at J, with 14 bases between. The V gene's germline CDR1 is SGHTA and CDR2 FQGNSA. CDR3 region: CASSLGGTYASTDTQYF. As DNA, the CDR3 is TGTGCCAGCAGCTTAGGCGGGACGTATGCTAGCACAGATACGCAGTATTTT.

This sequence joins TRBV6-1 and TRBJ1-2; no firm D call. Deletions cut 4 bases from V and 2 bases from J, with 8 bases between. The CDR3 contains 13 residues. The V gene's germline CDR1 is MNHNS and CDR2 SASEGT. CDR3 residues: CASSAHQNYGYTF. The CDR3 nucleotides read TGTGCCAGCAGTGCCCACCAGAACTATGGCTACACCTTC.

The genes are TRBV7-9 and TRBJ2-2, with D perhaps matching TRBD2 (5 bases). This CDR3 is built from 13 residues. CDR1 and CDR2 from the germline V gene are SEHNR and FQNEAQ (reference sequence). Trimming stripped 3 bases from V and 7 bases from J, with 9 bases between. CDR3 coding DNA: TGTGCCAGCAGCTTCAATCGGGACGGGGAGCTGTTTTTT. Protein product: CASSFNRDGELFF.

The CDR3 DNA reads as TGTGCCAGACCCGAAATGGCAGGAAACACCATATATTTT. Translated, it gives CARPEMAGNTIYF. The genes are TRBV19 and TRBJ1-3; no clear D. Trimming removed 9 bases at V and 4 bases at J, with 13 bases between. Per the germline V gene, CDR1 is LNHDA and CDR2 is SQIVND (reference sequence). The CDR3 totals 13 residues.

This chain connects TRBV10-1 to TRBJ2-1, with 10 bases matching TRBD1. The CDR3 extends over 13 amino acids. From germline, CDR1 is WNHNN and CDR2 SYGVQD (reference sequence). The trim removed 5 bases at V and 8 bases at J, leaving 3 bases unmatched. CDR3 DNA: TGCGCCAGCAGTCAGACAGGGGGCGATGAGCAGTTCTTC. As protein: CASSQTGGDEQFF.

The V call is TRBV7-6, the J call TRBJ2-1; maybe TRBD2 (7 bases). Germline CDR1 reads SGHVS; CDR2 reads FNYEAQ. The CDR3 is 16 amino acids. Trimming shortened V by 0 bases and J by 1 base, and 10 bases separated the two germline ends. The DNA of the CDR3 is TGTGCCAGCAGCTTAGCGAGGGGGGGGTCCTACAATGAGCAGTTCTTC. Translation: CASSLARGGSYNEQFF.

The chain is built from TRBV13 and TRBJ2-3, with 12 bases lining up with TRBD2. This CDR3 region has 15 residues. V trimming: 5 bases; J trimming: 5 bases; junction bases outside the gene matches: 5. Per the germline V gene, CDR1 is PRHDT and CDR2 is FYEKMQ (reference sequence). CDR3 DNA: TGTGCCAGCAGCCCGGAGGGACTAGCGGGAGATACGCAGTATTTT. Protein product: CASSPEGLAGDTQYF.

The chain recombines TRBV4-1 with TRBJ2-3, with D possibly called TRBD1 or TRBD2 (5 bases each). The CDR3 length is 16 residues. Germline values: CDR1 MGHRA, CDR2 YSYEKL. Trimming took 4 bases from V and 4 from J, leaving 18 bases between them. The CDR3 nucleotides read TGCGCCAGCAGCCTCCTGGGGACCCTCATCCCAGATACGCAGTATTTT. Protein sequence: CASSLLGTLIPDTQYF.

This rearrangement joins TRBV11-2 to TRBJ2-7, with TRBD2 matching over 12 bases. This CDR3 contains 17 residues. Germline assignment: CDR1 SGHAT and CDR2 FQNNGV. Trimming took 10 bases from V and 3 from J; bases not matched to a gene: 16. CDR3 sequence reads: CATRLSGLGLAGYEQYF. The DNA for the CDR3 is TGTGCCACCAGATTATCGGGGCTGGGACTAGCGGGCTACGAGCAGTACTTC.

This rearrangement joins TRBV27 to TRBJ1-1; D ambiguous. Trimming left V 4 bases short and J 0 bases short, with 12 bases between. CDR1 MNHEY and CDR2 SMNVEV come from the germline V gene (reference sequence). The CDR3 covers 15 residues. The CDR3 coding sequence is TGTGCCAGCAGTTCGGGTGGCTTTATGAACACTGAAGCTTTCTTT. This sequence encodes CASSSGGFMNTEAFF.